This T cell receptor (beta chain) was recovered during a study of CD8 T cells in ankylosing spondylitis. Findings and caveats of the study: Clones tied to disease were said to be significantly enriched in matched ankylosing spondylitis synovial fluid. The disease-linked clones had a CD8+ phenotype and low blood frequencies. Characteristic, it appeared, of ankylosing spondylitis blood was a TCR beta motif of roughly eight highly homologous variants.

The CDR3 is 13 amino acids. Trimming removed 4 bases at V and 10 bases at J, with 11 bases between. CDR1 and CDR2 from the germline V gene are SEHNR and FQNEAQ (reference sequence). Remarks on this clonotype: Its antigen is currently unknown.

The authors made TCR beta libraries by quantitative 5'-RACE with molecular barcodes. TCRdb reprocessed the 5' RACE reads via MiXCR and lists one record per CDR3 protein. This repertoire shows roughly 170,000 distinct CDR3 sequences, roughly 10% found once; its top ten account for more than 12%. The genes are TRBV7-9 and TRBJ1-6, with D uncertain. Sequencing input: blood, either unsorted or a sorted T cell fraction (not recorded which). This clonotype was sampled from a female donor with ankylosing spondylitis or in good health (not recorded which). The CDR3 is CASSSGSGSPLHF. The CDR3 nucleotides are TGTGCCAGCAGCTCGGGGTCCGGCTCACCCCTCCACTTT.